The rows below give T cell receptor beta chains drawn from one sample of a study of blood T cell repertoires in COVID-19. Profiled with immunoSEQ multiplex PCR; TCRdb holds only in-frame clones, not every one. Among around 100,000 clones listed, over 75% were seen once. Material for sequencing was peripheral blood. All receptors derive from a woman aged 60-70 years with acute or convalescent COVID-19. The CDR3 runs from the conserved cysteine through the conserved F or W. The D gene is left open where the match is weak. Size tells how often a clone was seen (once, few, many) or the class of an expanded clone, and some rows leave it out.

D,V,size,J,DNA,CDR3
NA,TRBV2,NA,TRBJ1-2,TGTGCCAGCAGTGATCGACTTCCCTATGGCTACACCTTC,CASSDRLPYGYTF
TRBD1,TRBV5-1,once,TRBJ1-6,TGCGCCAGCAGCTCCGGGACAGGGGATTCACCCCTCCACTTT,CASSSGTGDSPLHF
TRBD2,TRBV28,NA,TRBJ2-2,TGTGCCAGCAGCCCGGGACTAGCGGGAGTGTTTACCGGGGAGCTGTTTTTT,CASSPGLAGVFTGELFF
TRBD1,TRBV28,NA,TRBJ1-3,TGTGCCAGCGGGACAGGCCCTTCCTCTGGAAACACCATATATTTT,CASGTGPSSGNTIYF
NA,TRBV11-1,NA,TRBJ2-7,TGTGCCAGCAGCCCCCAGTTGGCTAGCTACGAGCAGTACTTC,CASSPQLASYEQYF
TRBD1,TRBV7-9,few,TRBJ2-7,TGTGCCAGCAGCCGGAGGGGGACAGGGTCCTACGAGCAGTACTTC,CASSRRGTGSYEQYF
NA,TRBV2,NA,TRBJ2-7,TGTGCCAGCAGTGGACTGAACTACGAGCAGTACTTC,CASSGLNYEQYF
NA,TRBV12-3/TRBV12-4,NA,TRBJ2-2,TGTGCCAGCAGCATTAGCGCCGGGGAGCTGTTTTTT,CASSISAGELFF
TRBD2,TRBV6-6,NA,TRBJ2-7,TGTGCCAGCAGGCCCATACTAGCGGGAGTTCGTGAGCAGTACTTC,CASRPILAGVREQYF
NA,TRBV29-1,NA,TRBJ1-3,TGCAGCGTATCCGACAGGAGCTCTGGAAACACCATATATTTT,CSVSDRSSGNTIYF
NA,TRBV2,NA,TRBJ1-5,TGTGCCAGCAGCCGCGACTGGACAAATGATCAGCCCCAGCATTTT,CASSRDWTNDQPQHF
NA,TRBV19,NA,TRBJ2-1,TGTGCCAGTAGTATAGGGGCTAACAATGAGCAGTTCTTC,CASSIGANNEQFF
TRBD2,TRBV24-1,NA,TRBJ2-5,TGTGCCACCAGTGCTAAGCGGGAGCCCGACCAACAAGAGACCCAGTACTTC,CATSAKREPDQQETQYF
TRBD2,TRBV28,NA,TRBJ2-1,TGTGCCAGCAGTTCCTACGGGACTAGCGGGACCGGAGGTGGGTTCTTC,CASSSYGTSGTGGGFF
TRBD1,TRBV6-6,once,TRBJ1-1,TGTGCCAGCGGGATAGGGGGCTCGGGAACTGAAGCTTTCTTT,CASGIGGSGTEAFF
NA,TRBV10-3,NA,TRBJ1-2,TGTGCCATCAGTGAGGGGCGCGCTGGCTACACCTTC,CAISEGRAGYTF
NA,TRBV27,NA,TRBJ1-5,TGTGCCAGCAGTTCCCTCAATCAGCCCCAGCATTTT,CASSSLNQPQHF
TRBD2,TRBV27,NA,TRBJ2-3,TGTGCCAGCAGTTTCGGCGGGAGGCCCACAGATACGCAGTATTTT,CASSFGGRPTDTQYF
NA,TRBV28,few,TRBJ1-2,TGTGCCAGCACCACCAGGGATACCTATGGCTACACCTTC,CASTTRDTYGYTF
TRBD1,TRBV24-1,few,TRBJ2-1,TGTGCCACCAGTGAAGGGACAGGGGGGCGCCTGGGCTCGAGAAGCAATGAGCAGTTCTTC,CATSEGTGGRLGSRSNEQFF
NA,TRBV3-1/TRBV3-2,NA,TRBJ2-3,TGTGCCAGCAGCTGGGGACTCTCGGAGGGGGATACGCAGTATTTT,CASSWGLSEGDTQYF
NA,TRBV7-9,few,TRBJ2-3,TGTGCCAGCAGCCCTTCACAGGGACCCATGGGCACAGATACGCAGTATTTT,CASSPSQGPMGTDTQYF
NA,TRBV6-5,NA,TRBJ2-3,TGTGCCAGCAGTAGCGGAGACCCGCCTCCAGATACGCAGTATTTT,CASSSGDPPPDTQYF
NA,TRBV19,NA,TRBJ2-2,TGTGCCAGTAGTATTCGCGCGCGGGCAACCGGGGAGCTGTTTTTT,CASSIRARATGELFF
NA,TRBV11-2,NA,TRBJ2-3,TGTGCCTGCCGGGATTTTAGGGTCCCAGATACGCAGTATTTT,CACRDFRVPDTQYF
NA,TRBV28,NA,TRBJ1-1,TGTGCCAGCAGTTTAGTGGGCAGTTCAGCTTTCTTT,CASSLVGSSAFF
NA,TRBV2,once,TRBJ2-3,TGTGCCAGCAGTGATAGGCTATTGAGGGATACGCAGTATTTT,CASSDRLLRDTQYF
NA,TRBV7-3,NA,TRBJ2-1,TGTGCCAGCAGCAGGGACTCTAGAGAGCAGTTCTTC,CASSRDSREQFF
NA,TRBV14,NA,TRBJ2-1,TGTGCCAGCAGCCGTCTGGCGGGTACCTACAATGAGCAGTTCTTC,CASSRLAGTYNEQFF
NA,TRBV5-1,NA,TRBJ2-5,TGCGCCAGCAGCCCACTAGGACAGCCCACGGAATGGGAGACCCAGTACTTC,CASSPLGQPTEWETQYF
NA,TRBV28,NA,TRBJ2-7,TGTGCCAGCAGTTTCGGGCGGGGCCGGTGGGGCGAGCAGTACTTC,CASSFGRGRWGEQYF
NA,TRBV19,NA,TRBJ1-4,TGTGCCAGTACCCAGAGGGCCAGATTGGCAACTAATGAAAAACTGTTTTTT,CASTQRARLATNEKLFF
TRBD2,TRBV9,NA,TRBJ2-1,TGTGCCAGCAGCGTGGATACTAGCGGGCGCGGTGAGCAGTTCTTC,CASSVDTSGRGEQFF
NA,TRBV15,NA,TRBJ1-4,TGTGCCACCAGCAGAGAACAGCCAAATGAAAAACTGTTTTTT,CATSREQPNEKLFF
NA,TRBV24-1,NA,TRBJ1-2,TGTGCCACCAGTGAAGGGGGTTTTTACACCTTC,CATSEGGFYTF
NA,TRBV6-1,NA,TRBJ1-3,TGTGCCAGCAGTGAAGCGTCGGGGTGGGGAAACACCATATATTTT,CASSEASGWGNTIYF
NA,TRBV28,NA,TRBJ2-1,TGTGCCAGCAGTGGTCGGACAGCGAGCTCCTACAATGAGCAGTTCTTC,CASSGRTASSYNEQFF
NA,TRBV27,once,TRBJ2-1,TGTGCCAGCACCCTACAGGGGGGGACCTACAATGAGCAGTTCTTC,CASTLQGGTYNEQFF
NA,TRBV23-1,NA,TRBJ2-1,TGCGCCAGCAGTCCCCGGTGGCCCAGGGTGTTCTTC,CASSPRWPRVFF
NA,TRBV19,NA,TRBJ1-1,TGTGCCAGTAGCCCCGGAGGGGTGAACACTGAAGCTTTCTTT,CASSPGGVNTEAFF
TRBD2,TRBV4-1,NA,TRBJ2-2,TGCGCCAGCAGCCATTCCTCAATTTTTGTAGCGGGAGAGAACACCGGGGAGCTGTTTTTT,CASSHSSIFVAGENTGELFF
TRBD1,TRBV12-3/TRBV12-4,few,TRBJ1-2,TGTGCCAGCAGTCAGGACAGGGGGTATGGCTACACCTTC,CASSQDRGYGYTF
TRBD2,TRBV30,NA,TRBJ2-2,TGTGCCTGGAAACTAGCGGGGTTGAACACCGGGGAGCTGTTTTTT,CAWKLAGLNTGELFF
NA,TRBV11-3,NA,TRBJ1-2,TGTGCCAGCAGCTTAGTAGGGAGCGTCTATGGCTACACCTTC,CASSLVGSVYGYTF
NA,TRBV2,NA,TRBJ1-1,TGTGCCAGCAGTGCACTGACTGAAGCTTTCTTT,CASSALTEAFF
TRBD2,TRBV24-1,NA,TRBJ2-3,TGTGCCACCGGCCAAGTGCGGGAGAGTAGCACAGATACGCAGTATTTT,CATGQVRESSTDTQYF
TRBD1,TRBV9,NA,TRBJ1-2,TGTGCCAGCAGTTCAGGGGGCGTTGACTATGGCTACACCTTC,CASSSGGVDYGYTF
NA,TRBV7-8,NA,TRBJ1-2,TGTGCCAGCAGCCCCCTCCCCAGGGATCCTGGCTACACCTTC,CASSPLPRDPGYTF
TRBD2,TRBV11-2,NA,TRBJ2-7,TGTGCCAGCAGCTTACAGGGAGGGTCCTACGAGCAGTACTTC,CASSLQGGSYEQYF
TRBD1,TRBV5-1,NA,TRBJ1-1,TGCGCCAGCAGCTTGGCGGGACAGGGAGCGAACACTGAAGCTTTCTTT,CASSLAGQGANTEAFF
NA,TRBV19,NA,TRBJ2-5,TGTGCCAGTAGTTTACGGAGCCAGGGGAAAGAGACCCAGTACTTC,CASSLRSQGKETQYF
TRBD1,TRBV18,NA,TRBJ1-5,TGTGCCAGCTCAAGCACAGGGGGGGATCAGCCCCAGCATTTT,CASSSTGGDQPQHF